The clone carrying this TCR beta chain was found many times. TCRdb re-derived calls from the 5' RACE reads in MiXCR, one entry per CDR3 protein. The sample holds 25,000 or so distinct CDR3 sequences, roughly 3% seen once. Trimming cost V 4 bases and J 7 bases, with 14 bases left between them. The germline gives CDR1 SNHLY, CDR2 FYNNEI. CDR3 size: 13 residues. The data were taken from a study of early T cells in non-severe SARS-CoV-2 infection. The receptor was isolated from an adult who was a healthcare worker with PCR-confirmed SARS-CoV-2 infection or an uninfected control (not recorded which). The source material was whole blood. The rearrangement uses TRBV2 and TRBJ2-7; D might be TRBD2 (6 bases). The chain's CDR3 is CASSASPGREQYV. Written as DNA, the CDR3 is TGTGCCAGCAGTGCTTCCCCTGGGAGGGAGCAGTACGTC.